The rows below give T cell receptor beta chains drawn from one sample of a study of blood T cell repertoires in COVID-19. The table came from immunoSEQ multiplex PCR; TCRdb's copy has only in-frame clones and leaves some out. The profile covers roughly 26,000 clones, with approximately 96% appearing a single time and roughly 3.7% taken by the ten largest. The specimen was peripheral blood. The receptors were gathered from a human donor with active COVID-19. The donor label of this sample is uncertain. Each CDR3 is given with its conserved first and last residue. D genes are given only for firm matches. Not all rows give a size; the values are once, few, many and, for expanded clones, a class.

>TRBV12-3/TRBV12-4|TRBJ1-2|.|.
CASSLLKGYTF
TGTGCCAGCAGCCTACTGAAAGGCTACACCTTC
>TRBV4-1|TRBJ2-2|.|.
CASSQDRGATGAVAGELFF
TGCGCCAGCAGCCAAGATCGGGGGGCGACAGGGGCGGTCGCCGGGGAGCTGTTTTTT
>TRBV10-3|TRBJ2-3|.|.
CAISNRARTDTQYF
TGTGCCATCAGCAACAGGGCCCGCACAGATACGCAGTATTTT
>TRBV30|TRBJ1-2|.|.
CAWSDNGYYGYTF
TGTGCCTGGAGTGACAACGGGTACTATGGCTACACCTTC
>TRBV6-6|TRBJ2-7|.|few
CASSYSDTAYEQYF
TGTGCCAGCAGTTACTCGGACACAGCCTACGAGCAGTACTTC
>TRBV13|TRBJ2-3|.|.
CASSSLIDTDTQYF
TGTGCCAGCAGCTCCCTAATTGACACAGATACGCAGTATTTT
>TRBV24-1|TRBJ2-3|.|.
CATSDRINRRTQYF
TGTGCCACCAGTGACCGAATCAACAGGCGAACGCAGTATTTT
>TRBV7-2|TRBJ2-2|TRBD1|.
CASSSRDRGTGELFF
TGTGCCAGCAGCTCCCGGGACAGGGGCACCGGGGAGCTGTTTTTT
>TRBV30|TRBJ2-3|.|.
CAWSAGGGTDTQYF
TGTGCCTGGAGTGCGGGGGGCGGCACAGATACGCAGTATTTT
>TRBV5-1|TRBJ2-5|.|.
CASSLGQETQYF
TGCGCCAGCAGCCTTGGGCAGGAGACCCAGTACTTC
>TRBV3-1/TRBV3-2|TRBJ1-4|TRBD1|.
CASSQDGLQGGGEKLFF
TGTGCCAGCAGCCAAGATGGCCTACAGGGGGGAGGAGAAAAACTGTTTTTT
>TRBV2|TRBJ2-1|TRBD2|once
CASNAGGYNEQFF
TGTGCCAGCAACGCGGGAGGGTACAATGAGCAGTTCTTC
>TRBV29-1|TRBJ1-4|TRBD1|once
CSVRGGGKLFF
TGCAGCGTAAGAGGGGGCGGGAAACTGTTTTTT
>TRBV29-1|TRBJ2-2|TRBD1|.
CSVLGTGAPANTGELFF
TGCAGCGTTCTGGGGACAGGGGCCCCCGCGAACACCGGGGAGCTGTTTTTT
>TRBV5-6|TRBJ1-2|.|.
CASSLLSNYGYTF
TGTGCCAGCAGCTTGTTAAGCAACTATGGCTACACCTTC
>TRBV4-1|TRBJ1-5|.|.
CASSPRVGQVGSNQPQHF
TGCGCCAGCAGCCCCAGGGTGGGGCAGGTGGGCAGCAATCAGCCCCAGCATTTT
>TRBV15|TRBJ2-1|.|.
CATSPGQSSYNEQFF
TGTGCCACCAGTCCCGGACAGAGCTCCTACAATGAGCAGTTCTTC